A selection of T cell receptor beta chains follows, all from one sample in a study of cytomegalovirus exposure and HLA in healthy donors. Assay: immunoSEQ multiplex PCR; the TCRdb copy retains only in-frame clones and omits some. The sample has around 400,000 clones, 75% to 90% seen once. Material: PBMCs. These receptors originate from a woman under 30 in good health and CMV-seronegative. Both conserved end residues are trimmed from each CDR3. Size tells how often a clone was seen (once, few, many) or the class of an expanded clone, and some rows leave it out.

v_call,clone_size,cdr3_aa
TRBV2,-,ASIGAFSTTQETQY
TRBV19,-,ASNQGMNTEAF
TRBV5-1,-,ASSPTGTVKFNEQF
TRBV27,few,ASSHEQGRLAKDTQY
TRBV27,-,ASSVGQHNEQF
TRBV19,-,ASSIQGDPTNEKLF
TRBV30,few,AWTTGLNSPLH
TRBV7-9,-,ASSLTGPGEPQH
TRBV11-1,-,ASSLTTGGSYEQY
TRBV27,-,ASSPTGIVGYGYT
TRBV19,few,ASSIQGNNQPQH
TRBV7-9,-,ASSFGDSAYGYT
TRBV5-1,once,ASSPEASYYEQY
TRBV29-1,-,SVGPRLATDTQY
TRBV28,-,AVWKRGRNTIY
TRBV6-5,-,ARHFGCNEQY
TRBV6-5,-,ASSYRGSHRDNEQF
TRBV28,-,ASSALKLAGLTDTQY
TRBV27,-,ASSFRQGARGKLF
TRBV11-2,few,ASSSWTGGNYGYT
TRBV27,-,ASSLSIPGGTGYT
TRBV6-4,once,ASSEASGGSDTQY
TRBV7-9,once,ASRATGGDGYT
TRBV5-3,-,ARSSSGTRTYEQY
TRBV2,-,ASSEGSLWGTTRGNEQF
TRBV7-9,-,ASSRGTAGANVLT
TRBV4-2,few,ASSQAGGGTEAF
TRBV2,-,ASSLQGKEDTQY
TRBV2,-,ASRRGGTYNEQF
TRBV2,-,ASSGGPGQPQH
TRBV10-3,-,AISSGQGGETQY
TRBV27,-,ASSLSGRAPLH
TRBV29-1,few,SVDSGGNTEAF
TRBV1,-,TSSQERDRGSGGWAWPGTDTQY
TRBV10-2,few,ASSESRQINYGYT
TRBV2,-,ASRLAVRGTGELF
TRBV28,once,ASSLEGGRTDTQY
TRBV18,-,ASSPPEENYGYT
TRBV5-1,-,ASSLGLTDTEAF
TRBV27,-,ASSLLGAYEQY
TRBV28,-,ASRQTGPQETQY
TRBV4-1,-,ASSQIPREVFSNQPQH
TRBV25-1,-,ASSGGDRWTYEQY
TRBV27,-,ATKRLENEKLF
TRBV29-1,few,SVGDRYYGYT
TRBV9,-,ASSVADRAYEQY
TRBV4-2,-,ASSQDFSGKLNTIY
TRBV28,-,ASSLTQTGELF
TRBV5-1,-,ASSLAIRANYGYT
TRBV6-5,-,ASSYSDRANTEAF
TRBV6-1,-,ASSVSGLKTYEQY
TRBV2,-,ASRPRQGSTDTQY
TRBV30,-,AWGEQF
TRBV5-1,once,ASSPHTSGTLSYNEQF
TRBV5-6,-,ASSSMGTEPVDEQF
TRBV6-1,-,ASSDIARGPETQY
TRBV6-1,few,ASSDLRQGYEQY